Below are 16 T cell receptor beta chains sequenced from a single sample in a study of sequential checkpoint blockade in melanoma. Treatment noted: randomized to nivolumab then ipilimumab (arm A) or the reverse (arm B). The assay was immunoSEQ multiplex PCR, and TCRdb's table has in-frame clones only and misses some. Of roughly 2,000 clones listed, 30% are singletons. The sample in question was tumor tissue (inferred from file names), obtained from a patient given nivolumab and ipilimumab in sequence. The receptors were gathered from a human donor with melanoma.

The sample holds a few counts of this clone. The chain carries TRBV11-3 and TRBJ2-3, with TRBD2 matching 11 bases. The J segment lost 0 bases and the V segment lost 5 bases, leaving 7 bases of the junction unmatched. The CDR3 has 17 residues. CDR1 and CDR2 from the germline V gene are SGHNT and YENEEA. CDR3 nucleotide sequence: TGTGCCAGCAGCCCCAGGACTAGCGGGCCGAGCACAGATACGCAGTATTTT. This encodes CASSPRTSGPSTDTQYF.

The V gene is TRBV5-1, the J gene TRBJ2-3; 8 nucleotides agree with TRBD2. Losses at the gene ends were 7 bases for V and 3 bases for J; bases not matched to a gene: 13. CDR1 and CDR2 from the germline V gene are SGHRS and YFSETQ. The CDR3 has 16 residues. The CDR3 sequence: CASARTAGVFTDTQYF. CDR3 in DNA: TGCGCCAGCGCCCGAACAGCGGGGGTGTTTACAGATACGCAGTATTTT.

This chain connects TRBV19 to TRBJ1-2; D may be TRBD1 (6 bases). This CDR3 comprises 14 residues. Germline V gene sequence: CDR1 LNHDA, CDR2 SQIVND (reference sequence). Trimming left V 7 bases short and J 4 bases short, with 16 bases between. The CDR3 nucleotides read TGTGCCAGTAATCGGGGGCAGCAGGGCTATGGCTACACCTTC. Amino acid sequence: CASNRGQQGYGYTF.

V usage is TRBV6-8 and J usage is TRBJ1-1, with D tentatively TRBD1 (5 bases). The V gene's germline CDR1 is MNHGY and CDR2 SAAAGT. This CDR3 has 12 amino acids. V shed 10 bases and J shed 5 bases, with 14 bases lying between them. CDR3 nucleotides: TGTGCCATGGCGGATCAGGGAACTGAAGCTTTCTTT. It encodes CAMADQGTEAFF.

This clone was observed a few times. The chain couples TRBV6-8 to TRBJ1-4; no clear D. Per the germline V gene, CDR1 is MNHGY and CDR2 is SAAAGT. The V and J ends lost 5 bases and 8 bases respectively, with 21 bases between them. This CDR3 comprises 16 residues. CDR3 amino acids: CASSPPRRAEEEKLFF. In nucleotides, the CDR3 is TGTGCCAGCAGTCCTCCGAGGAGGGCAGAAGAGGAAAAACTGTTTTTT.

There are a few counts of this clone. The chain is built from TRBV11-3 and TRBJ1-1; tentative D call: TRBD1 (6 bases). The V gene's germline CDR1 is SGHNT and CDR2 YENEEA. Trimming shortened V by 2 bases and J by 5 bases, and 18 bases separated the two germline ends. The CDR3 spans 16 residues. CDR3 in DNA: TGTGCCAGCAGCTTATCCTTAGGGGGGCGTGGGACTGAAGCTTTCTTT. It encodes CASSLSLGGRGTEAFF.

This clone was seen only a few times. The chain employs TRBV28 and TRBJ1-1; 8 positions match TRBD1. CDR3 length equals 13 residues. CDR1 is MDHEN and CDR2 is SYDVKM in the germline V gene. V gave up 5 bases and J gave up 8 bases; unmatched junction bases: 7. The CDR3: CASSPNRDREAFF. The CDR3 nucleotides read TGTGCCAGCAGTCCCAACCGGGACAGGGAAGCTTTCTTT.

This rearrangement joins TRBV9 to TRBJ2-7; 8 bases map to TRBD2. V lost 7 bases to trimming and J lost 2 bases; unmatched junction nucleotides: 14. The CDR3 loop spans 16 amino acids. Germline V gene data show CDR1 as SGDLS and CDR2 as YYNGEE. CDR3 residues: CASGESGGLGAYEQYF. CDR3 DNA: TGTGCCAGCGGGGAGAGCGGGGGCCTAGGCGCCTACGAGCAGTACTTC.

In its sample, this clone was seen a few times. CDR3 DNA sequence: TGTGCCAGCACTCTACCCGACGGAGACAGGGGGAGCAATCAGCCCCAGCATTTT. Its translation: CASTLPDGDRGSNQPQHF. The rearrangement joins TRBV6-8 to TRBJ1-5; TRBD1 agrees at 9 bases. The CDR3 runs 18 residues. The trim removed 7 bases at V and 1 base at J, leaving 14 bases unmatched. Germline V CDR1 and CDR2: MNHGY, SAAAGT.

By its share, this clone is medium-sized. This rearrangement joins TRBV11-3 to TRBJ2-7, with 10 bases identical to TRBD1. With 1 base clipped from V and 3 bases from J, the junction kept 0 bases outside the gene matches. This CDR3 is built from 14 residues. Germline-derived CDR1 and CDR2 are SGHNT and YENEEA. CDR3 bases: TGTGCCAGCAGCTTAGGGGACAGGGGCTACGAGCAGTACTTC. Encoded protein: CASSLGDRGYEQYF.

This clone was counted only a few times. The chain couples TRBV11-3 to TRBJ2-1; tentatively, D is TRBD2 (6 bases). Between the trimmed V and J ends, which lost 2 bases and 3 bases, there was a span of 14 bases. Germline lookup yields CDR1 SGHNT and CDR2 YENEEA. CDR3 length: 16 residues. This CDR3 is CASSLYPQGGYNEQFF. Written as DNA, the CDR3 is TGTGCCAGCAGCTTATATCCCCAGGGAGGCTACAATGAGCAGTTCTTC.

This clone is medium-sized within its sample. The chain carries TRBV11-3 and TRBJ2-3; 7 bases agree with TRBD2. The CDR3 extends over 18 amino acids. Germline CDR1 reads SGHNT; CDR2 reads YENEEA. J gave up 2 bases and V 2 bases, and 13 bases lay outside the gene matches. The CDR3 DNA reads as TGTGCCAGCAGCTTAAGCGGCGGGGGTCGAGCGGACACAGATACGCAGTATTTT. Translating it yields CASSLSGGGRADTDTQYF.

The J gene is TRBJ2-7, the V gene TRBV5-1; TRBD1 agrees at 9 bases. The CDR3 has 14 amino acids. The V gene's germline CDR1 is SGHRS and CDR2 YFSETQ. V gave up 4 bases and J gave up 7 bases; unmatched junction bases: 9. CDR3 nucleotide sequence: TGCGCCAGCAGCCCGCTCGGGGACAGGGAAGAGCAGTACTTC. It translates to CASSPLGDREEQYF.

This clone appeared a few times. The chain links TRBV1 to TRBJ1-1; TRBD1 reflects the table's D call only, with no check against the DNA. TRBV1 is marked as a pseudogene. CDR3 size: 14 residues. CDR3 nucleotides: TGCGCCAGCAGCCGAGGACCGACAGGGTCTGAAGCTTTCTTT. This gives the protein CASSRGPTGSEAFF.

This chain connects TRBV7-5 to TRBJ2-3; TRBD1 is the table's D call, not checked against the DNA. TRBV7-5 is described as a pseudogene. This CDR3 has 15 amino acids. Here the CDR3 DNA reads TGTGCCAGCAGCTTAGTGTTGTGGGGCTACGATACGCAGTATTTT. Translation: CASSLVLWGYDTQYF.

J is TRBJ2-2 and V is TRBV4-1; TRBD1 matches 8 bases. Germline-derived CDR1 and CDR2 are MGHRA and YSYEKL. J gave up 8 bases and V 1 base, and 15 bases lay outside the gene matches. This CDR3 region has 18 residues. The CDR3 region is CASSQGAGGIQSVGELFF. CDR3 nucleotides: TGCGCCAGCAGCCAAGGGGCAGGGGGCATACAAAGCGTTGGGGAGCTGTTTTTT.